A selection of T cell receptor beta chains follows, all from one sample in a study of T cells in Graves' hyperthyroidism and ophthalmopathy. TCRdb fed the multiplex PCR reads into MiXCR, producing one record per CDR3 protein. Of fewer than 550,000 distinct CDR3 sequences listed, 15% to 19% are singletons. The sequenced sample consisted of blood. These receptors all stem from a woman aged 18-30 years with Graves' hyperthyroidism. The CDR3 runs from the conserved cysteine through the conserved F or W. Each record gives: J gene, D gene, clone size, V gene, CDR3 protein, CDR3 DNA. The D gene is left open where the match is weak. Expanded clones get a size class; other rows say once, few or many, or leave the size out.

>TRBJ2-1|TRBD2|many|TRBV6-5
CASSYSFRLAGDDEQFF
TGTGCCAGCAGTTACTCCTTTAGACTAGCGGGAGACGATGAGCAGTTCTTC
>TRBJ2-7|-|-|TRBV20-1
CSASELATGKLHYEQYF
TGCAGTGCTAGTGAACTAGCTACGGGGAAACTCCACTACGAGCAGTACTTC
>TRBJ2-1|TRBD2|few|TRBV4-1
CASSQATSGTYNEQFF
TGCGCCAGCAGCCAAGCTACTAGCGGAACTTACAATGAGCAGTTCTTC
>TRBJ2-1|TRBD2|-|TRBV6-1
CASSPGGSGAEQFF
TGTGCCAGCAGCCCTGGTGGGAGCGGGGCTGAGCAGTTCTTC
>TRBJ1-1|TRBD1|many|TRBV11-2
CASSLEWTGSSSAFF
TGTGCCAGCAGCTTAGAATGGACAGGGAGTTCCTCAGCTTTCTTT
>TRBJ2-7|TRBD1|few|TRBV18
CASSLNRGSYEQYF
TGTGCCAGCTCACTCAACAGGGGATCCTACGAGCAGTACTTC
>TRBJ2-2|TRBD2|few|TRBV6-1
CASSFPSEGGGAGELFF
TGTGCCAGCAGTTTCCCCTCCGAGGGCGGGGGGGCCGGGGAGCTGTTTTTT
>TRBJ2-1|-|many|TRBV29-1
CSVFTETPYNEQFF
TGCAGCGTTTTTACGGAGACTCCCTACAATGAGCAGTTCTTC
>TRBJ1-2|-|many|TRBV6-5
CASSYSWGGYGYTF
TGTGCCAGCAGTTACTCTTGGGGGGGCTATGGCTACACCTTC
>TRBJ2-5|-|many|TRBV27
CASSLSGIWETQYF
TGTGCCAGCAGTTTATCTGGAATTTGGGAGACCCAGTACTTC
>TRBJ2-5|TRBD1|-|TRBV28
CASSSLGDRELEETQYF
TGTGCCAGCAGCTCGCTTGGGGACAGGGAATTGGAAGAGACCCAGTACTTC
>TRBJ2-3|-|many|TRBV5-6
CASSLALLPTDTQYF
TGTGCCAGCAGCTTGGCTCTCCTTCCCACAGATACGCAGTATTTT
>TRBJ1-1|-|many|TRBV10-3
CAIGDGRQAFF
TGTGCCATCGGGGACGGTCGTCAGGCTTTCTTT
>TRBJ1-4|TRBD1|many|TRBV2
CASRQGANVEKLFF
TGTGCCAGCAGGCAGGGGGCGAATGTGGAAAAACTGTTTTTT
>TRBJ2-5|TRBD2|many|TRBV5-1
CASSPGTSRETQYF
TGCGCCAGCAGCCCCGGGACTAGCCGAGAGACCCAGTACTTC
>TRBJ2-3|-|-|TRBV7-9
CASSAQEGRTDTQYF
TGTGCCAGCAGTGCCCAGGAGGGTCGGACAGATACGCAGTATTTT
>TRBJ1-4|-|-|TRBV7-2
CASSLNTLQRNEKLFF
TGTGCCAGCAGCTTAAACACACTCCAACGTAATGAAAAACTGTTTTTT
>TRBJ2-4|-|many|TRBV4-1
CASSLTGSTGKNIQYF
TGCGCCAGCAGCCTCACAGGGAGTACGGGCAAAAACATTCAGTACTTC
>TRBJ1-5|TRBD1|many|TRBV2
CASTFDRDGQPQHF
TGTGCCAGCACCTTTGACAGGGATGGTCAGCCCCAGCATTTT
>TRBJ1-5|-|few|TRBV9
CASSVVSGRVGGNQPQHF
TGTGCCAGCAGCGTAGTTTCGGGGCGGGTCGGCGGCAATCAGCCCCAGCATTTT
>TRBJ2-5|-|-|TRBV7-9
CASSRDGTPETQYF
TGTGCCAGCAGCCGTGACGGGACTCCAGAGACCCAGTACTTC
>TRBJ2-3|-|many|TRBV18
CASSERELPTLDTQYF
TGTGCCAGCTCAGAGAGGGAGCTTCCGACCCTAGATACGCAGTATTTT
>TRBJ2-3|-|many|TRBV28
CASSLGGARTDTQYF
TGTGCCAGCAGTTTAGGCGGGGCCAGGACAGATACGCAGTATTTT
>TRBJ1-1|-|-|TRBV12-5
CASGSVREENTEAFF
TGTGCTAGTGGTTCCGTCAGGGAGGAGAACACTGAAGCTTTCTTT
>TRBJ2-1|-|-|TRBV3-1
CASSQVTNEQFF
TGTGCCAGCAGCCAAGTCACAAATGAGCAGTTCTTC
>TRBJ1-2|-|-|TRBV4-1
CASSQDGGPGYTF
TGCGCCAGCAGCCAAGATGGCGGGCCAGGCTACACCTTC
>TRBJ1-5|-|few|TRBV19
CASSPYVGGNQPQHF
TGTGCCAGTAGCCCCTATGTAGGGGGCAATCAGCCCCAGCATTTT
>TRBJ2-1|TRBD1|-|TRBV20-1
CSARDRTGGYNEQFF
TGCAGTGCTAGAGACCGGACAGGGGGGTACAATGAGCAGTTCTTC
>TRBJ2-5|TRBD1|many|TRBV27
CASSRDRGSETQYF
TGTGCCAGCAGTCGGGACAGGGGAAGCGAGACCCAGTACTTC
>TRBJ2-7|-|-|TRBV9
CASSVGAVSYEQYF
TGTGCCAGCAGCGTAGGAGCGGTCTCCTACGAGCAGTACTTC
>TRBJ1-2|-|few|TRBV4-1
CASSQGSPDKAGYTF
TGCGCCAGCAGCCAAGGGTCCCCAGACAAAGCTGGCTACACCTTC
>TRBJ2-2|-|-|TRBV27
CASSLGEGGTGELFF
TGTGCCAGCAGTTTGGGGGAGGGGGGGACCGGGGAGCTGTTTTTT
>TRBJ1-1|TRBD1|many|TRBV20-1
CSASRTGWNTEAFF
TGCAGTGCTTCTCGGACAGGGTGGAACACTGAAGCTTTCTTT
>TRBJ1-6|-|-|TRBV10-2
CASSESLGVSYNSPLHF
TGCGCCAGCAGTGAGTCGTTAGGGGTCTCCTATAATTCACCCCTCCACTTT
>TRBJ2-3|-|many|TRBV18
CASSPIEEGTDTQYF
TGTGCCAGCTCACCAATAGAGGAGGGCACAGATACGCAGTATTTT
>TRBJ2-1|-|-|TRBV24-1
CATQQGGTYNEQFF
TGTGCCACCCAGCAGGGGGGCACCTACAATGAGCAGTTCTTC
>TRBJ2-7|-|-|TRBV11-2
CASSYRLGGFEQYF
TGTGCCAGCAGCTATCGTCTTGGGGGCTTCGAGCAGTACTTC
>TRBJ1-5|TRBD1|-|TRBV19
CASSIAPQGGNQPQHF
TGTGCCAGTAGTATAGCTCCCCAGGGGGGCAATCAGCCCCAGCATTTT
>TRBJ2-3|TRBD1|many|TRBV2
CASRKGQGGDTQYF
TGTGCCAGCAGGAAAGGACAGGGGGGGGATACGCAGTATTTT
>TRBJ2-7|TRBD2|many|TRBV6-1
CASRRLAGGPVYEQYF
TGTGCCAGTCGGAGACTAGCGGGAGGGCCGGTCTACGAGCAGTACTTC
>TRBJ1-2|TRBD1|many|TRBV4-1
CASSYRDRDNYGYTF
TGCGCCAGCAGCTACCGGGACAGAGATAACTATGGCTACACCTTC
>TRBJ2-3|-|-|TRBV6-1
CASSEDGGRSTDTQYF
TGTGCCAGCAGTGAAGATGGCGGCCGGAGCACAGATACGCAGTATTTT
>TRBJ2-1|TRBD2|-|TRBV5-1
CASSLEAGTSGSSYNEQFF
TGCGCCAGCAGCTTGGAGGCCGGGACTAGCGGGAGCTCCTACAATGAGCAGTTCTTC
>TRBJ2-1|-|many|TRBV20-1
CSARAGSSEQFF
TGCAGTGCTAGAGCCGGGAGCAGTGAGCAGTTCTTC
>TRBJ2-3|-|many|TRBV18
CASSGQNTDTQYF
TGTGCCAGCTCAGGGCAGAACACAGATACGCAGTATTTT
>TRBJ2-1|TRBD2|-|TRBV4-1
CASSQGGASGGSPHNYNEQFF
TGCGCCAGCAGCCAAGGCGGGGCTAGCGGGGGATCACCCCACAACTACAATGAGCAGTTCTTC
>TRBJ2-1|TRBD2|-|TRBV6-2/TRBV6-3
CASRGLAGESRNEQFF
TGTGCCAGCAGAGGACTAGCGGGAGAAAGTCGCAATGAGCAGTTCTTC
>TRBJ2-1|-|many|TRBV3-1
CASSPEEGNEQFF
TGTGCCAGCAGCCCGGAGGAGGGCAATGAGCAGTTCTTC
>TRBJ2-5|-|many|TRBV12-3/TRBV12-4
CASSLWGDSFQETQYF
TGTGCCAGCAGTTTATGGGGGGACAGCTTCCAAGAGACCCAGTACTTC
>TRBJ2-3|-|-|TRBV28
CASGPWGSTDTQYF
TGTGCCAGCGGGCCTTGGGGGAGCACAGATACGCAGTATTTT
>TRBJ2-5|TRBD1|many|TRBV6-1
CASRSTGGQETQYF
TGTGCCAGCAGGTCCACAGGGGGTCAAGAGACCCAGTACTTC
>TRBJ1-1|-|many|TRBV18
CASSPFGTLVMNTEAFF
TGTGCCAGCTCACCTTTCGGGACGCTAGTAATGAACACTGAAGCTTTCTTT
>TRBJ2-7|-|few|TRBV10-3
CAISRGLSQAYEQYF
TGTGCCATCTCCCGTGGACTTTCACAGGCCTACGAGCAGTACTTC
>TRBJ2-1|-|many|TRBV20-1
CSAGTPRVSEQFF
TGCAGTGCGGGGACTCCAAGAGTTAGTGAGCAGTTCTTC
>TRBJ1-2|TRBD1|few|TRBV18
CASSPNRGAGNYGYTF
TGTGCCAGCTCACCAAACAGGGGCGCTGGCAACTATGGCTACACCTTC
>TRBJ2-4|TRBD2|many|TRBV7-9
CASSFSASGGDAKNIQYF
TGTGCCAGCAGCTTCTCCGCTAGCGGGGGGGATGCCAAAAACATTCAGTACTTC
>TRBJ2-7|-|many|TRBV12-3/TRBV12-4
CASSPHLAYEQYF
TGTGCCAGCAGCCCACACCTAGCCTACGAGCAGTACTTC